This TCR beta chain appears in the sequencing data of a study of cytomegalovirus exposure and HLA in healthy donors. As for the study in general: Of all 400 or so donors who were genotyped, 70% to 85% belonged to the Caucasian-associated ancestry cluster. Study-level results: With DRB1 most and HLA-C fewest, TCR association rates differed between HLA loci in a later analysis. Most likely, a cluster of highly shared sequence variants arose as a sequencing artifact. There were reportedly fewer N-insertions in an Asian-associated ancestry cluster than the roughly 680-donor mean, in a later analysis.

Trimming took 0 bases from V and 12 from J, leaving 15 bases between them. The germline V gene encodes CDR1 SGHDT and CDR2 YYEEEE. The length of the CDR3 is 13 residues. A multiplex PCR was run with 60 Vbeta primers and 13 Jbeta primers. Here immunoSEQ multiplex PCR was the method, and the copy in TCRdb shows in-frame clones only, minus some. This table has about 110,000 clones, around 67% appearing once. Only a few counts were recorded for this clone. Its antigen is unidentified. The receptor's source is a woman in her forties in good health and CMV-seropositive. Sequencing was done on a sample of PBMCs. The chain links TRBV5-6 to TRBJ1-1; the D is unclear. The CDR3 region has the DNA TGTGCCAGCAGCTTGGCCGGCGGCCCGAACACTTTCTTT. It codes for CASSLAGGPNTFF.